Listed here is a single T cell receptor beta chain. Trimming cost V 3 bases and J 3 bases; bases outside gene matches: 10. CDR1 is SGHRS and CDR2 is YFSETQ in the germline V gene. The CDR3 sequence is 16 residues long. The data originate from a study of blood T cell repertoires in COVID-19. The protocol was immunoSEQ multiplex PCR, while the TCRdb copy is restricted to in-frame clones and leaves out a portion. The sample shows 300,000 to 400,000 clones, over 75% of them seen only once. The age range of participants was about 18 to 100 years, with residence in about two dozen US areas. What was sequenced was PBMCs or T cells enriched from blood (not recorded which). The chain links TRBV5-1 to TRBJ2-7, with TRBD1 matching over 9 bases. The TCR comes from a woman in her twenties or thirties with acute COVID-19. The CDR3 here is CASSSGTGMESYEQYF. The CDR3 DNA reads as TGCGCCAGCAGCTCCGGGACAGGGATGGAGAGCTACGAGCAGTACTTC. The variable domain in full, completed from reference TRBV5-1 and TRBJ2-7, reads KAGVTQTPRYLIKTRGQQVTLSCSPISGHRSVSWYQQTPGQGLQFLFEYFSETQRNKGNFPGRFSGRQFSNSRSEMNVSTLELGDSALYLCASSSGTGMESYEQYFGPGTRLTVT.